This TCR beta chain was observed in a study of CD8+ T cells in alopecia areata. Regarding the study as a whole: There was only one nonresponder, so it was unclear how baseline CD8+ expansion relates to response.

V was trimmed by 5 bases and J by 3 bases, leaving 11 bases between them. CDR1 and CDR2 (germline): SQVTM, ANQGSEA. CDR3 length equals 13 residues. Sample treatment: oral pan-JAK inhibitor, 5-10 mg twice daily. Remarks on this clone: Its antigen remains unknown.

cDNA serving as the sequencing template came from extracted, reverse transcribed RNA. The repertoire was sequenced with immunoSEQ multiplex PCR; TCRdb's copy has only in-frame clones and lacks some. The sample contains roughly 120,000 clones, about 50% of which appear only once. This chain connects TRBV29-1 to TRBJ1-5; perhaps TRBD1 as D (6 bases). This sequence originates from a human donor with alopecia areata. The sample in question was CD4+ T cells sorted from blood, obtained at week 4, from a patient treated with tofacitinib. CDR3 DNA sequence: TGCAGCGTTACCAGGGGCACCAATCAGCCCCAGCATTTT. This translates into CSVTRGTNQPQHF.